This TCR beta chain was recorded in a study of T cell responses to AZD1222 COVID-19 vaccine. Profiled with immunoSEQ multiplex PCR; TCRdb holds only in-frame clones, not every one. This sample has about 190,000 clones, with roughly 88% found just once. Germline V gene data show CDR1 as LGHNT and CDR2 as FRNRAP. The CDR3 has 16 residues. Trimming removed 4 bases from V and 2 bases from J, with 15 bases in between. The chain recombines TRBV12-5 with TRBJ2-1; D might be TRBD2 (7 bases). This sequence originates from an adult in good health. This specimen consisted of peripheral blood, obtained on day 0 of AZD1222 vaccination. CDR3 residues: CASGSSLGGPYNEQFF. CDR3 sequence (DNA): TGTGCTAGTGGTTCGTCTCTCGGGGGGCCCTACAATGAGCAGTTCTTC.